This is a list of T cell receptor beta chains from one sample in a study of memory CD4+ T cells and cytomegalovirus serostatus. Assay: immunoSEQ multiplex PCR; the TCRdb copy retains only in-frame clones and omits some. The table records under 50,000 clones, 75% to 85% of them present only once. The specimen sequenced was memory CD4+ T cells from blood. These receptors all come from an adult in good health and CMV-seronegative. Both conserved end residues are part of each CDR3. Each record gives: J gene, V gene, clone size, D gene, CDR3 DNA, CDR3 protein. The D gene is left open where the match is weak. Clone size is not always given. Where it is, it says once, few, many or a class for expanded clones.

>TRBJ2-2|TRBV6-1|.|TRBD2
TGTGCCAGTAGCGGGGGCTCGGCCACCGGGGAGCTGTTTTTT
CASSGGSATGELFF
>TRBJ2-7|TRBV4-2|.|TRBD2
TGTGCCAGCAGCCCACACTCTAGCGGGGACATCCCCTACGAGCAGTACTTC
CASSPHSSGDIPYEQYF
>TRBJ1-6|TRBV11-2|once|.
TGTGCCAGCAGCTCGGGACTGTATAATTCACCCCTCCACTTT
CASSSGLYNSPLHF
>TRBJ2-7|TRBV6-5|.|.
TGTGCCAGCAGCCGAACAGAGAGCTCCTACGAGCAGTACTTC
CASSRTESSYEQYF
>TRBJ2-1|TRBV2|.|TRBD2
TGTGCCAGCAGTTGGACTAGCGGGGGGGCCGGAGAGCAGTTCTTC
CASSWTSGGAGEQFF
>TRBJ1-2|TRBV11-2|.|.
TGTGCCAGCAGTTTAGATCAGCGGACGGGCTATGGCTACACCTTC
CASSLDQRTGYGYTF
>TRBJ1-1|TRBV6-6|.|TRBD1
TGTGCCAGCAGAACCACAGGGGGCGGCACTGAAGCTTTCTTT
CASRTTGGGTEAFF
>TRBJ1-4|TRBV7-9|.|.
TGTGCCAGCAGCTTAGGAGGGGGGAGTAATGAAAAACTGTTTTTT
CASSLGGGSNEKLFF
>TRBJ1-5|TRBV28|.|.
TGTGCTCCCTCCGGGGTCCACAATCAGCCCCAGCATTTT
CAPSGVHNQPQHF
>TRBJ1-1|TRBV2|.|.
TGTGCCAGCTCGGGGGAAGGACCTGGGAACACTGAAGCTTTCTTT
CASSGEGPGNTEAFF
>TRBJ1-1|TRBV5-4|.|.
TGTGCCAGCAGCTTGGAGGGGAGATCAAACACTGAAGCTTTCTTT
CASSLEGRSNTEAFF
>TRBJ2-3|TRBV29-1|few|TRBD2
TGCAGCGTTTCGCGGGGGGGGACAGATACGCAGTATTTT
CSVSRGGTDTQYF
>TRBJ1-6|TRBV9|.|.
TGTGCCAGCAGCGAGGGAGATAATTCACCCCTCCACTTT
CASSEGDNSPLHF
>TRBJ1-2|TRBV7-2|.|.
TGTGCCAGCAGTCCCACAGGGAACTATGGCTACACCTTC
CASSPTGNYGYTF
>TRBJ1-4|TRBV7-2|.|.
TGTGCCAGCAGCTATGGGGGGTTGAGGGAGGAAAAACTGTTTTTT
CASSYGGLREEKLFF
>TRBJ1-2|TRBV5-4|.|TRBD1
TGTGCCAGCAGCTTGGACCGCGGACAGGGCTATGGCTACACCTTC
CASSLDRGQGYGYTF
>TRBJ1-2|TRBV14|few|TRBD1
TGTGCCAGCAGCCAGGAGCCCAGGGGGACTCGTCGTGGCTACACCTTC
CASSQEPRGTRRGYTF
>TRBJ2-7|TRBV7-2|.|TRBD2
TGTGCCAGCAGCTTAGCGAAGACTAGCGGGGGGCGGGGGTACGAGCAGTACTTC
CASSLAKTSGGRGYEQYF
>TRBJ1-3|TRBV23-1|.|.
TGCGCCAGCAGTCTCCAATGGGGGGGCAGCTCTGGAAACACCATATATTTT
CASSLQWGGSSGNTIYF
>TRBJ1-1|TRBV7-8|.|.
TGTGCCAGCAGCTTAGGAGGGAGAACTGAAGCTTTCTTT
CASSLGGRTEAFF
>TRBJ1-4|TRBV19|.|TRBD1
TGTGCCAGTACCTCTACAGGGGGCAGTAATGAAAAACTGTTTTTT
CASTSTGGSNEKLFF
>TRBJ1-1|TRBV27|.|.
TGTGCCAGCAGAAGGGGCAGGGGCGGTGAAGCTTTCTTT
CASRRGRGGEAFF
>TRBJ1-2|TRBV28|.|TRBD1
TGTGCCAGCCTGGACAGGGCTGACTATGGCTACACCTTC
CASLDRADYGYTF
>TRBJ1-6|TRBV4-3|.|.
TGCGCCAGCAGCCAACAACAGGGAAACCCCTTGGGTTCACCCCTCCACTTT
CASSQQQGNPLGSPLHF
>TRBJ1-2|TRBV5-8|.|.
TGTGCCAGCAGCTTGGAGGGCCGGTATGGTGGCTACACCTTC
CASSLEGRYGGYTF
>TRBJ1-2|TRBV2|.|TRBD1
TGTGCCAGCAGTGTTGAGGGACAGAACTATGGCTACACCTTC
CASSVEGQNYGYTF
>TRBJ2-6|TRBV4-3|once|.
TGCGCCAGCAGCCAACTACCGGGCGGGGATCTACTATCTGGGGCCAACGTCCTGACTTTC
CASSQLPGGDLLSGANVLTF
>TRBJ2-5|TRBV28|.|.
TGTGCCAGCAGTCGTGGAGGGGGGGGACTCCAAGAGACCCAGTACTTC
CASSRGGGGLQETQYF